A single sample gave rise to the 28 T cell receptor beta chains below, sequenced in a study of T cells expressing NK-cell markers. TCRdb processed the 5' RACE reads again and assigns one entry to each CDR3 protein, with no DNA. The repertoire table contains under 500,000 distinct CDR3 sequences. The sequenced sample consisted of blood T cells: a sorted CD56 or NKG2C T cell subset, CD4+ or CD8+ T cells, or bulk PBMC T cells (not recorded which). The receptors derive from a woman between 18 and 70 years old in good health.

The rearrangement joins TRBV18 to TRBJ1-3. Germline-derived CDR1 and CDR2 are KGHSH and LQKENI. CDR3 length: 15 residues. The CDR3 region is CASSPQGAGGNTIYF.

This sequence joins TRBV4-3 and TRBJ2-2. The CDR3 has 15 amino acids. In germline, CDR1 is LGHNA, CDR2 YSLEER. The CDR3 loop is CASSQEGWNTGELFF.

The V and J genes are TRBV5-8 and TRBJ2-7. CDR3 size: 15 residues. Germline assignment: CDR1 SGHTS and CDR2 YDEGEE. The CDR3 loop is CASSLYFLSSYEQYF.

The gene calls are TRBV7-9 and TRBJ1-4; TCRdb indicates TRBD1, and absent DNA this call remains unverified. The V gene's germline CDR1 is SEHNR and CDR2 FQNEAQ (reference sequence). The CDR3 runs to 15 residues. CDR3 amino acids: CASSPGDSPGEKLFF.

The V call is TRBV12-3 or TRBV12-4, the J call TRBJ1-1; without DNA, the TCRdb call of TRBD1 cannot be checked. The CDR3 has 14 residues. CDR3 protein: CASSPRQLNTEAFF.

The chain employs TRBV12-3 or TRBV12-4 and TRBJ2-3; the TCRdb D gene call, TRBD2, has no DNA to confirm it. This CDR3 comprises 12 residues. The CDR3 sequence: CASSWTTDTQYF.

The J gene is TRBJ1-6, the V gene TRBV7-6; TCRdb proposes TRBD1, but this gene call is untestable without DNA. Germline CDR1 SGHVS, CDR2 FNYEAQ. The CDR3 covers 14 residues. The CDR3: CASTLGGVNSPLHF.

The CDR3 spells CASSFFRGGYEQYF. The V and J genes are TRBV28 and TRBJ2-7; TCRdb's D call, TRBD2, is unchecked because there is no DNA. The CDR3 spans 14 residues. Germline CDR1 and CDR2: MDHEN and SYDVKM.

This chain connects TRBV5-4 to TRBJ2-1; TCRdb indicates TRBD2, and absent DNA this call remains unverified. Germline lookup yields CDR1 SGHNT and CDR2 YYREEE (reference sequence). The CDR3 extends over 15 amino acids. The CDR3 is CASSVGTSGGYEQFF.

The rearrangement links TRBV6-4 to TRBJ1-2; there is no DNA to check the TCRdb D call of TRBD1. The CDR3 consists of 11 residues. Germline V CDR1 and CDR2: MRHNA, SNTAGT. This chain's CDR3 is CASSMTAQHTF.

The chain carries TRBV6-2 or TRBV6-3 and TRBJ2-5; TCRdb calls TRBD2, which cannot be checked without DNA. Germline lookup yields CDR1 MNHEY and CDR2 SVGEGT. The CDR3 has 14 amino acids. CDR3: CASRFTSSRETQYF.

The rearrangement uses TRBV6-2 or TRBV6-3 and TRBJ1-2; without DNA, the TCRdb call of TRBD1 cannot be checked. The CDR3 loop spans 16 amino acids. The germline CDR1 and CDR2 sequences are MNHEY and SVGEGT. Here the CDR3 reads CASSYGDNLGDYGYTF.

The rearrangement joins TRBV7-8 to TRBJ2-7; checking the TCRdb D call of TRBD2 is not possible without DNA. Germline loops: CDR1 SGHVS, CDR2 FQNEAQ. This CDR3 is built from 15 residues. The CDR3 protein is CASSFTSGSGYEQYF. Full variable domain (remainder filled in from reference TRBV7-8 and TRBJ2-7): GAGVSQSPRYKVAKRGQDVALRCDPISGHVSLFWYQQALGQGPEFLTYFQNEAQLDKSGLPSDRFFAERPEGSVSTLKIQRTQQEDSAVYLCASSFTSGSGYEQYFGPGTRLTVT.

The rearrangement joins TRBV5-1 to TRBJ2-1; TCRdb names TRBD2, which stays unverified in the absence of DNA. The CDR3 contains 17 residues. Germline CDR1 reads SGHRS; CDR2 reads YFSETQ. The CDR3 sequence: CASSLGGTSGTTDEQFF. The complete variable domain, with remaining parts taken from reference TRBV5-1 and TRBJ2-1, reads KAGVTQTPRYLIKTRGQQVTLSCSPISGHRSVSWYQQTPGQGLQFLFEYFSETQRNKGNFPGRFSGRQFSNSRSEMNVSTLELGDSALYLCASSLGGTSGTTDEQFFGPGTRLTVL.

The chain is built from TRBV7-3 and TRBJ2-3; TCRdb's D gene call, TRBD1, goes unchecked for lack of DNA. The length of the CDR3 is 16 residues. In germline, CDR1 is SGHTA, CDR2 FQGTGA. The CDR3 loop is CASSLGRQGSTDTQYF.

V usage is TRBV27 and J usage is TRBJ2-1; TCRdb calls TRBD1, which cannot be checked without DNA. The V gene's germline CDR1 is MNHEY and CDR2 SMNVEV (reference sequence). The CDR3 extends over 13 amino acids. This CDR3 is CASSLDPRGEQFF.

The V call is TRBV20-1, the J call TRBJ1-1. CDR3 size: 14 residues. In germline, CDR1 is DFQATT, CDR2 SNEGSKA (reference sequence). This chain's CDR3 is CSAEGPSLDTEAFF.

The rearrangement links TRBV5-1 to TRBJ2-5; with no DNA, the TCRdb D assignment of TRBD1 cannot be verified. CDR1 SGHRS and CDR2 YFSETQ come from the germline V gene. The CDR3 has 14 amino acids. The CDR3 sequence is CASSRPGREETQYF.

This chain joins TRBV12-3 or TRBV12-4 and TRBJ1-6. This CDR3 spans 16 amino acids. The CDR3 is CASTMTFSSYNSPLHF.

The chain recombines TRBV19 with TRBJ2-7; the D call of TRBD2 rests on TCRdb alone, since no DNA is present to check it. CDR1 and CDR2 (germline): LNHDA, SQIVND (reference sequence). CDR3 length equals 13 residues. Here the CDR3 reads CASRNSGKGEQYF.

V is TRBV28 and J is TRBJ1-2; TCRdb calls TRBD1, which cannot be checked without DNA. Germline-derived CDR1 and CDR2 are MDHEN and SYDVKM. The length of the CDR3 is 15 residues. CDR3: CASSSPSSYGYGYTF.

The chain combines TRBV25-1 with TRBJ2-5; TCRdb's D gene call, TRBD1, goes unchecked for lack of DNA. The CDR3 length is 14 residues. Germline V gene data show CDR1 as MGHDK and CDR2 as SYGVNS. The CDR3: CASSRDSPKETQYF.

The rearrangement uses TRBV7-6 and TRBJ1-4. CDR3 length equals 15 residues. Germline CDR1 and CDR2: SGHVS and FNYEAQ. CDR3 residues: CASSDLVSTNEKLFF.

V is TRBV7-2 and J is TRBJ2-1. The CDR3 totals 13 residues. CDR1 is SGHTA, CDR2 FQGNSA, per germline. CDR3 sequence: CASSFELYNEQFF. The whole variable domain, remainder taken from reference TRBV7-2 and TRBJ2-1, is GAGVSQSPSNKVTEKGKDVELRCDPISGHTALYWYRQSLGQGLEFLIYFQGNSAPDKSGLPSDRFSAERTGGSVSTLTIQRTQQEDSAVYLCASSFELYNEQFFGPGTRLTVL.

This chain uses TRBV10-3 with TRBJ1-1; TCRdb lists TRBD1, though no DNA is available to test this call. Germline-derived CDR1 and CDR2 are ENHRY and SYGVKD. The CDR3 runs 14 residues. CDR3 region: CAIRSGQGDTEAFF.

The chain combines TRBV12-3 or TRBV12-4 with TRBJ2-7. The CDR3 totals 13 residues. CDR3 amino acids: CASSFTVSREQYF.

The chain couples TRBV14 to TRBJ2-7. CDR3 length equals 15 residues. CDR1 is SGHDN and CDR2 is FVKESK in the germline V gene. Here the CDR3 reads CASSQDGWGSYEQYF.

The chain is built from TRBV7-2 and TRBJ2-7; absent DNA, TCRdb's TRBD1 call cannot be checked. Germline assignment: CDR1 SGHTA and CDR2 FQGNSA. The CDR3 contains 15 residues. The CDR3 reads CASSLAHRGSGEQYF.